A selection of T cell receptor beta chains follows, all from one sample in a study of OX40 agonist ivuxolimab in advanced cancers. Clones were read by immunoSEQ multiplex PCR, and TCRdb kept only the in-frame ones, dropping some. The sample lists about 42,000 clones; approximately 80% were seen once. This specimen consisted of CD4+ or CD8+ T cells sorted from blood, obtained in a trial of the OX40 agonist ivuxolimab. The receptor set was obtained from an adult with an advanced solid tumor such as melanoma, head and neck, liver or kidney cancer. Both conserved end residues are part of each CDR3. The D gene is left open where the match is weak. Size values are once, few and many counts, or a class for expanded clones, and some rows have none.

-	19	TRBV14	-	TRBJ2-2	TGTGCCAGCAGCCAAGATCGAACTAGCCCACCGAGGGACACCGGGGAGCTGTTTTTT	CASSQDRTSPPRDTGELFF
-	14	TRBV5-1	TRBD1	TRBJ2-5	TGCGCCAGCAGCTTGGTCGGGACAGTTGAGACCCAGTACTTC	CASSLVGTVETQYF
once	13	TRBV7-8	-	TRBJ1-2	TGTGCCAGCAGCGCTGACAGCATCTATGGCTACACCTTC	CASSADSIYGYTF
-	18	TRBV4-2	-	TRBJ2-5	TGTGCCAGCAGCCAAGAGGGGAGGAGAGGGCGGGACCAAGAGACCCAGTACTTC	CASSQEGRRGRDQETQYF
-	16	TRBV7-3	TRBD2	TRBJ2-1	TGTGCCAGCAGCCAGACTAGCGGGAGTTCCTACAATGAGCAGTTCTTC	CASSQTSGSSYNEQFF
once	13	TRBV6-6	TRBD2	TRBJ2-7	TGTGCCAGCAGTTTGGGGACTAGCAATGTTGAGTACTTC	CASSLGTSNVEYF
few	15	TRBV5-5	-	TRBJ1-4	TGTGCCAGCAGCTTGGGGCCGGCAACTAATGAAAAACTGTTTTTT	CASSLGPATNEKLFF
-	16	TRBV14	-	TRBJ2-5	TGTGCCAGCAGCCAAGATCGTTCCAGCGGAAAAGAGACCCAGTACTTC	CASSQDRSSGKETQYF
few	15	TRBV5-1	TRBD1	TRBJ1-3	TGCGCCAGCAGTAGACAAGGGGGCGCTGGAAACACCATATATTTT	CASSRQGGAGNTIYF
-	15	TRBV2	-	TRBJ1-2	TGTGCCACAAGCAAGGAAGGGGGTAATAACTATGGCTACACCTTC	CATSKEGGNNYGYTF
-	15	TRBV13	-	TRBJ1-1	TGTGCCAGCAGCCGCGAGGAGGCTCTAGAAACTGAAGCTTTCTTT	CASSREEALETEAFF
-	17	TRBV11-1	TRBD1	TRBJ1-2	TGTGCCAGCAGCTTAGCCGGGACAGCGGGAACTAACTATGGCTACACCTTC	CASSLAGTAGTNYGYTF
-	15	TRBV7-2	-	TRBJ2-3	TGTGCCAGCAGCCCCAAAAGACTAAACACAGATACGCAGTATTTT	CASSPKRLNTDTQYF
-	14	TRBV19	-	TRBJ2-7	TGTGCCAGTAGTACCCGGGACCGACCCTACGAGCAGTACTTC	CASSTRDRPYEQYF
-	16	TRBV6-1	-	TRBJ2-4	TGTGCCAGCAGTGAAGCGCTTCGAATAGCCAAAAACATTCAGTACTTC	CASSEALRIAKNIQYF
-	13	TRBV2	-	TRBJ1-5	TGTGCCAGCAGTGCGACAGATCTGCAGCCCCAGCATTTT	CASSATDLQPQHF
-	15	TRBV6-6	-	TRBJ2-3	TGTGCCAGCAGACCGACCCAAGCGGGCACAGATACGCAGTATTTT	CASRPTQAGTDTQYF
-	13	TRBV5-1	-	TRBJ1-2	TGCGCCAGCAGCACCGGGACGCCCTATGGCTACACCTTC	CASSTGTPYGYTF
-	13	TRBV2	-	TRBJ2-7	TGTGCCAGCAGTTGGGACGGAACCTACGAGCAGTACTTC	CASSWDGTYEQYF
-	13	TRBV7-9	-	TRBJ2-2	TGTGCCAGCAGCTTACAGGCCACCGGGGAGCTGTTTTTT	CASSLQATGELFF
-	14	TRBV6-5	TRBD1	TRBJ1-2	TGTGCCAGCAGTCCCTTTTCAGGGGGCAAGGGCTACACCTTC	CASSPFSGGKGYTF
once	21	TRBV6-7	TRBD1	TRBJ1-5	TGTGCCAGCAGTTACTCGGATTTCCGGATAAAACAGGGGAGAAGCAATCAGCCCCAGCATTTT	CASSYSDFRIKQGRSNQPQHF
-	13	TRBV2	-	TRBJ2-5	TGTGCCAGCAGCAAAACGGGGGACAGCCACCAGTACTTC	CASSKTGDSHQYF
-	15	TRBV6-5	-	TRBJ2-1	TGTGCCAGCAGTCAGCTTCAGCGGACAGAAGTTGAGCAGTTCTTC	CASSQLQRTEVEQFF
-	12	TRBV18	-	TRBJ1-2	TGTGCCAGCTCACCCGGGGGCTATGGCTACACCTTC	CASSPGGYGYTF
-	14	TRBV5-8	TRBD1	TRBJ2-5	TGTGCCAGCAGCCGGGACAGCTACCAAGAGACCCAGTACTTC	CASSRDSYQETQYF
-	16	TRBV7-2	-	TRBJ2-5	TGTGCCAGCAGCTTAGGCCCGGGAGTTACATACGGGACCCAGTACTTC	CASSLGPGVTYGTQYF
-	17	TRBV11-1	-	TRBJ1-1	TGTGCCAGCAGCTCCTATCGCTCCGGGACGGCGAACACTGAAGCTTTCTTT	CASSSYRSGTANTEAFF
-	14	TRBV7-7	-	TRBJ2-5	TGTGCTAGCAGCTTAGAGGGGGGCGGGGAGACCCAGTACTTC	CASSLEGGGETQYF